This T cell receptor (beta chain) was captured in a study of T-cell reconstitution after alpha-beta-depleted transplantation in children. The CDR3 has 17 amino acids. CDR1 and CDR2 (germline): SGHTS, YDEGEE. Trimming pared 0 bases from V and 2 bases from J, leaving 15 bases between. This clonotype was seen a handful of times. Its specificity is not known. Unique molecular identifiers were used to barcode this TCRbeta library. TCRdb re-called the PCR reads with MiXCR, one entry per CDR3 protein. The sample carries about 510,000 distinct CDR3 sequences, over 10% recorded once. Overall study findings and caveats: In some patients, recipient T cells and intrathymic progenitors surviving conditioning explained high day-60 diversity. Reportedly, alpha-beta T cells present about two months post-transplant originated from several hundred expanded clones of graft origin. The authors attributed T-cell counts and diversity one year after transplant mostly to newly produced T cells.

This clonotype was sampled from a female patient aged 2-9 years who had a stem cell transplant for aplastic anemia, so the T cells may come from the graft donor. The chain employs TRBV5-8 and TRBJ2-1; D unclear. The source was PBMCs, mostly from graft donor cells, collected 180 days after TCRalphabeta/CD19-depleted stem cell transplant. The DNA of the CDR3 is TGTGCCAGCAGCTTGGCGGTGTTGGGTGGCCCCTACAATGAGCAGTTCTTC. Its protein is CASSLAVLGGPYNEQFF. Full variable domain (outside the CDR3, taken from reference TRBV5-8 and TRBJ2-1): EAGVTQSPTHLIKTRGQQATLRCSPISGHTSVYWYQQALGLGLQFLLWYDEGEERNRGNFPPRFSGRQFPNYSSELNVNALELEDSALYLCASSLAVLGGPYNEQFFGPGTRLTVL.